This record looks at one T cell receptor beta chain sequence and its context. The sample contains more than one DNA sequence encoding this CDR3. The sample comes from a study of blood T cell repertoires in COVID-19. Data came from immunoSEQ multiplex PCR; TCRdb stores just in-frame clones and leaves some out. The repertoire holds about 310,000 clones, with about 87% as singletons. The CDR3 has 14 amino acids. V was trimmed by 4 bases and J by 0 bases, leaving 10 bases between them. CDR1 and CDR2 from the germline V gene are SGHRS and YFSETQ. Sequencing was performed on PBMCs or T cells enriched from blood (not recorded which). The receptor was isolated from a woman aged 18-30 years who had recovered from COVID-19. The chain carries TRBV5-1 and TRBJ1-1; TRBD1 might be the D (6 bases). The CDR3 nucleotides read TGCGCCAGCAGCGGGGGCCAGATGAACACTGAAGCTTTCTTT. It yields the protein CASSGGQMNTEAFF.